Listed below are T cell receptor beta chains from one sample, sequenced in a study of control samples from healthy donors and cancer patients. Using immunoSEQ multiplex PCR, the repertoire was profiled, and TCRdb retains in-frame clones only, with some absent. The data contain 50,000 to 55,000 clones, roughly 89% of them singletons. The sample taken for sequencing was PBMCs. These receptors were collected from a man aged 35-49 years with colorectal cancer. CDR3s include the opening cysteine and the closing phenylalanine or tryptophan.

j_gene: TRBJ2-7; len: 15; v_gene: TRBV10-1; CDR3aa: CASSTGTSGSYEQYF
j_gene: TRBJ2-7; len: 13; v_gene: TRBV27; CDR3aa: CASSLDMRYEQYF
j_gene: TRBJ1-5; len: 16; v_gene: TRBV7-8; CDR3aa: CASSLGVGPSNQPQHF
j_gene: TRBJ1-1; len: 13; v_gene: TRBV12-3/TRBV12-4; CDR3aa: CASSLGGHTEAFF
j_gene: TRBJ2-7; len: 15; v_gene: TRBV27; CDR3aa: CASSKIGTALYEQYF
j_gene: TRBJ1-5; len: 15; v_gene: TRBV6-5; CDR3aa: CASTRGRNSNQPQHF
j_gene: TRBJ2-2; len: 17; v_gene: TRBV9; CDR3aa: CASSVGGTSGSVGELFF
j_gene: TRBJ2-1; len: 11; v_gene: TRBV20-1; CDR3aa: CSMGPPTGQFF
j_gene: TRBJ2-2; len: 15; v_gene: TRBV7-2; CDR3aa: CASSPAGRYTGELFF
j_gene: TRBJ2-2; len: 14; v_gene: TRBV24-1; CDR3aa: CATSGGGSTGELFF
j_gene: TRBJ1-1; len: 14; v_gene: TRBV6-1; CDR3aa: CASRYTGGSLEAFF
j_gene: TRBJ1-4; len: 14; v_gene: TRBV7-6; CDR3aa: CASSLQDTNEKLFF
j_gene: TRBJ1-4; len: 13; v_gene: TRBV12-3/TRBV12-4; CDR3aa: CASSPSGGEKLFF
j_gene: TRBJ2-3; len: 17; v_gene: TRBV28; CDR3aa: CASRSPPAGVRRDTQYF
j_gene: TRBJ1-5; len: 16; v_gene: TRBV28; CDR3aa: CASSPNRVMGNQPQHF
j_gene: TRBJ1-1; len: 14; v_gene: TRBV19; CDR3aa: CASSTGTGYSEAFF
j_gene: TRBJ2-7; len: 16; v_gene: TRBV5-1; CDR3aa: CASSPGTSGSWGEQYF
j_gene: TRBJ1-1; len: 13; v_gene: TRBV12-3/TRBV12-4; CDR3aa: CASSGQGNTEAFF
j_gene: TRBJ1-5; len: 13; v_gene: TRBV6-6; CDR3aa: CASSLREDQPQHF
j_gene: TRBJ2-1; len: 14; v_gene: TRBV4-3; CDR3aa: CASSPLLAGNEQFF
j_gene: TRBJ2-5; len: 14; v_gene: TRBV3-1/TRBV3-2; CDR3aa: CASSQSGRRETQYF
j_gene: TRBJ1-3; len: 11; v_gene: TRBV12-5; CDR3aa: CASTRGNTIYF
j_gene: TRBJ2-7; len: 19; v_gene: TRBV7-2; CDR3aa: CASSLVRASGQVSSYEQYF
j_gene: TRBJ1-2; len: 13; v_gene: TRBV5-4; CDR3aa: CASSSDSSYGYTF
j_gene: TRBJ1-2; len: 16; v_gene: TRBV2; CDR3aa: CASSEAGGTRIYGYTF
j_gene: TRBJ2-3; len: 16; v_gene: TRBV4-3; CDR3aa: CASSQVVRGVADTQYF
j_gene: TRBJ1-6; len: 14; v_gene: TRBV19; CDR3aa: CASSLGFGDSPLHF
j_gene: TRBJ2-6; len: 18; v_gene: TRBV7-2; CDR3aa: CASSPGTLGRAGANVLTF
j_gene: TRBJ2-5; len: 13; v_gene: TRBV19; CDR3aa: CASSIDPGETQYF
j_gene: TRBJ2-2; len: 18; v_gene: TRBV5-1; CDR3aa: CASSLGLAGVQNTGELFF
j_gene: TRBJ2-5; len: 16; v_gene: TRBV7-8; CDR3aa: CASSLPLRRGPETQYF
j_gene: TRBJ1-2; len: 15; v_gene: TRBV27; CDR3aa: CASSLRGTANYGYTF
j_gene: TRBJ2-7; len: 11; v_gene: TRBV28; CDR3aa: CASSRRGEQYF
j_gene: TRBJ2-3; len: 12; v_gene: TRBV28; CDR3aa: CASTQTLAAQYF
j_gene: TRBJ1-1; len: 17; v_gene: TRBV5-5; CDR3aa: CASSYRGTGGAGTEAFF
j_gene: TRBJ1-4; len: 16; v_gene: TRBV4-2; CDR3aa: CASSQDLQSRNEKLFF
j_gene: TRBJ2-5; len: 14; v_gene: TRBV4-2; CDR3aa: CASSPSAGGETQYF
j_gene: TRBJ1-6; len: 13; v_gene: TRBV27; CDR3aa: CASGQRYNSPLHF
j_gene: TRBJ2-1; len: 20; v_gene: TRBV28; CDR3aa: CASSSYIDIRQGSSYNEQFF
j_gene: TRBJ2-1; len: 15; v_gene: TRBV19; CDR3aa: CASSNRLAKYNEQFF
j_gene: TRBJ2-1; len: 13; v_gene: TRBV6-1; CDR3aa: CASSDRQGNEQFF
j_gene: TRBJ2-6; len: 15; v_gene: TRBV27; CDR3aa: CASSLGLSGANVLTF
j_gene: TRBJ1-1; len: 14; v_gene: TRBV5-4; CDR3aa: CASSFESQGTEAFF
j_gene: TRBJ1-4; len: 16; v_gene: TRBV7-9; CDR3aa: CASSPPYRMGGEKLFF